These T cell receptor beta chains were read from a single sample in a study of T cell responses to AZD1222 COVID-19 vaccine. This table comes from immunoSEQ multiplex PCR, and its TCRdb copy is limited to in-frame clones, with some not included. This sample has 150,000 to 180,000 clones, with about 88% found just once. Sequenced here: peripheral blood, sampled on day 0 of AZD1222 vaccination. The receptors here all came from an adult in good health. CDR3s include the opening cysteine and the closing phenylalanine or tryptophan. D genes are given only for firm matches. Rows give clone size only sometimes, using once, few, many, or a class for an expanded clone.

d_call j_call clone_size v_call cdr3_aa cdr3_nt
NA TRBJ1-6 NA TRBV7-2 CASSHDRTASSNSPLHF TGTGCCAGCAGCCATGACCGGACAGCGTCCTCGAATTCACCCCTCCACTTT
TRBD1 TRBJ2-7 NA TRBV6-5 CASSLQGAYEQYF TGTGCCAGCAGTCTACAGGGGGCCTACGAGCAGTACTTC
NA TRBJ2-7 NA TRBV3-1/TRBV3-2 CASSQYYEQYF TGTGCCAGCAGCCAATACTACGAGCAGTACTTC
NA TRBJ1-5 once TRBV21-1 CARQGNQPQHF TGTGCCAGACAGGGGAATCAGCCCCAGCATTTT
NA TRBJ1-1 NA TRBV14 CASSSIRGTKSEAFF TGTGCCAGCAGCTCCATTAGAGGGACTAAGAGTGAAGCTTTCTTT
NA TRBJ2-2 NA TRBV27 CASSLWGDLGGELFF TGTGCCAGCAGTTTATGGGGGGATCTGGGCGGGGAGCTGTTTTTT
TRBD1 TRBJ1-1 NA TRBV4-2 CASSQASTGGNTEAFF TGTGCCAGCAGCCAAGCCTCGACAGGGGGGAACACTGAAGCTTTCTTT
NA TRBJ1-6 few TRBV4-1 CASSPRQQGTNSPLHF TGCGCCAGCAGCCCCCGGCAACAGGGCACTAATTCACCCCTCCACTTT
TRBD1 TRBJ2-7 NA TRBV7-9 CASSLERTGGSYEQYF TGTGCCAGCAGCTTAGAAAGGACAGGGGGCTCCTACGAGCAGTACTTC
NA TRBJ2-1 NA TRBV9 CASSVGSYNEQFF TGTGCCAGCAGCGTAGGCTCCTACAATGAGCAGTTCTTC
NA TRBJ2-7 NA TRBV27 CASSSDKTYEQYF TGTGCCAGCAGCTCGGACAAGACCTACGAGCAGTACTTC
TRBD1 TRBJ1-6 NA TRBV10-3 CAIRQTGTNSPLHF TGTGCCATCAGACAGACAGGGACCAATTCACCCCTCCACTTT